This is a list of T cell receptor beta chains from one sample in a study of blood T cell repertoires in COVID-19. The repertoire was sequenced with immunoSEQ multiplex PCR; TCRdb's copy has only in-frame clones and lacks some. This table holds 190,000 or so clones, roughly 88% found once. The specimen was peripheral blood. These receptors were collected from a woman aged 30 to 39 with acute or convalescent COVID-19. Both conserved end residues are trimmed from each CDR3. The order of the fields is CDR3 protein, J gene, V gene.

cdr3_aa: ASSWEETQY
j_call: TRBJ2-5
v_call: TRBV5-5

cdr3_aa: ASSSDRVSYEQY
j_call: TRBJ2-7
v_call: TRBV7-2

cdr3_aa: ASRMGGLGGNVLT
j_call: TRBJ2-6
v_call: TRBV28

cdr3_aa: ASSFLTASDTQY
j_call: TRBJ2-3
v_call: TRBV7-2

cdr3_aa: ASSLVGVDQPQH
j_call: TRBJ1-5
v_call: TRBV5-5

cdr3_aa: ASSLRGGEIRGQPQH
j_call: TRBJ1-5
v_call: TRBV27

cdr3_aa: ASSPKGASGSYPYNEQF
j_call: TRBJ2-1
v_call: TRBV7-2

cdr3_aa: ASSDPEQRNEQF
j_call: TRBJ2-1
v_call: TRBV25-1

cdr3_aa: ASSLGDFYNEQF
j_call: TRBJ2-1
v_call: TRBV5-1

cdr3_aa: AKGGAKRFKETQY
j_call: TRBJ2-5
v_call: TRBV2

cdr3_aa: ASGTGGETQY
j_call: TRBJ2-5
v_call: TRBV7-9

cdr3_aa: ASSPPGHGRGTKNIQY
j_call: TRBJ2-4
v_call: TRBV21-1

cdr3_aa: ASSSGDSLREQY
j_call: TRBJ2-7
v_call: TRBV28

cdr3_aa: ASSGGEAF
j_call: TRBJ1-1
v_call: TRBV2

cdr3_aa: ASSQPTGNGANVLT
j_call: TRBJ2-6
v_call: TRBV4-2

cdr3_aa: ASRTGTTTDTQY
j_call: TRBJ2-3
v_call: TRBV2

cdr3_aa: ASTLGGSSGRKF
j_call: TRBJ2-1
v_call: TRBV3-1/TRBV3-2

cdr3_aa: ASSLDYRKLF
j_call: TRBJ1-4
v_call: TRBV7-9

cdr3_aa: ASRDRMNSPLH
j_call: TRBJ1-6
v_call: TRBV5-1

cdr3_aa: ASSHNGLGRYEQY
j_call: TRBJ2-7
v_call: TRBV19

cdr3_aa: ASRLSGTGMGYT
j_call: TRBJ1-2
v_call: TRBV28

cdr3_aa: ASSVGGSDSGNTIY
j_call: TRBJ1-3
v_call: TRBV9